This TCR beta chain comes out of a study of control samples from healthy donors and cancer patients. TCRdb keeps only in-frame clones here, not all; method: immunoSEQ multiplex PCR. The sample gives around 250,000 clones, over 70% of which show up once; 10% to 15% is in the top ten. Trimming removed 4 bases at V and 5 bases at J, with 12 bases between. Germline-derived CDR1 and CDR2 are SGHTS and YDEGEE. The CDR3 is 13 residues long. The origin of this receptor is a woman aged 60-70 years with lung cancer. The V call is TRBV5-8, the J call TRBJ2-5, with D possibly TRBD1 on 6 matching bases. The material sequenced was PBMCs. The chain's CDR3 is CASSPGHLETQYF. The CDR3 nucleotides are TGTGCCAGCAGCCCGGGACATCTCGAGACCCAGTACTTC.